The 22 T cell receptor beta chains below were found in one sample sequenced in a study of shared clonotypes between healthy human individuals. TCRdb's copy holds only in-frame clones and misses some; the assay was immunoSEQ multiplex PCR. The table shows about 2.1 million clones, with about 94% occurring only once. Naivety among CD8 cells was defined by CD45RO negativity and positive CCR7 selection, thereby excluding terminally differentiated effector memory CD45RA+ cells. What was sequenced was naive CD8+ T cells from PBMCs. Receptor source: a man aged 18 to 30 in good health. Some clones in this sample may be carry-over from other donors' samples.

The chain couples TRBV13 to TRBJ2-3, with D tentatively TRBD2 (5 bases). The CDR3 length is 15 residues. Per germline, CDR1 PRHDT and CDR2 FYEKMQ (reference sequence). V lost 2 bases and J lost 7, with 16 bases in between. CDR3 protein: CASSLIGESKNTQYF. DNA for the CDR3: TGTGCCAGCAGCTTAATCGGGGAATCTAAGAATACGCAGTATTTT.

The V gene is TRBV7-3, the J gene TRBJ2-5; 7 positions agree with TRBD1. This CDR3 contains 14 residues. With V trimmed by 0 bases and J by 5 bases, 3 bases remained unmatched. Germline V gene lookup returns CDR1 SGHTA and CDR2 FQGTGA. In nucleotides, the CDR3 is TGTGCCAGCAGCTTAACAGGGGGCTGGGAGACCCAGTACTTC. This encodes CASSLTGGWETQYF. The variable domain in full, with the rest retrieved from reference TRBV7-3 and TRBJ2-5, is GAGVSQTPSNKVTEKGKYVELRCDPISGHTALYWYRQSLGQGPEFLIYFQGTGAADDSGLPNDRFFAVRPEGSVSTLKIQRTERGDSAVYLCASSLTGGWETQYFGPGTRLLVL.

This clone was seen just once. Other DNA sequences in the sample encode the same CDR3. V is TRBV4-1 and J is TRBJ1-5; D is possibly TRBD1 (6 bases). V was pared by 1 base and J by 1 base, with 8 bases between. The germline V gene has CDR1 MGHRA and CDR2 YSYEKL. The CDR3 is 15 residues long. DNA of the CDR3: TGCGCCAGCAGCCAAGGGACAGCAAGCAATCAGCCCCAGCATTTT. It translates to CASSQGTASNQPQHF.

In regard to this clone: The sample holds other DNA sequences that translate to the same CDR3. The V call is TRBV6-5, the J call TRBJ2-1, with D unclear. The CDR3 spans 12 residues. Trimming removed 2 bases from V and 6 bases from J, with 5 bases in between. Looked up from germline, CDR1 is MNHEY and CDR2 is SVGAGI. The CDR3 loop is CASSYGGNEQFF. In DNA, the CDR3 is TGTGCCAGCAGTTACGGCGGCAATGAGCAGTTCTTC.

The V gene is TRBV27, the J gene TRBJ2-5, with D perhaps matching TRBD1 or TRBD2 (5 bases each). This CDR3 contains 18 residues. Deletions cut 2 bases from V and 2 bases from J, with 21 bases between. Germline V lookup: CDR1 MNHEY, CDR2 SMNVEV (reference sequence). DNA of the CDR3: TGTGCCAGCAGTTTACTGGGTCCGAGGGGACCCAATCAAGAGACCCAGTACTTC. It is translated as CASSLLGPRGPNQETQYF.

The rearrangement uses TRBV27 and TRBJ2-4; TRBD1 matches 11 bases. V gave up 6 bases and J gave up 5 bases; unmatched junction bases: 6. This CDR3 has 15 amino acids. Germline values: CDR1 MNHEY, CDR2 SMNVEV (reference sequence). This CDR3 reads CASSPDRGLQNIQYF. The CDR3 region has the DNA TGTGCCAGCAGCCCGGACAGGGGGCTCCAAAACATTCAGTACTTC.

The genes are TRBV29-1 and TRBJ2-2; D gene unclear. Germline CDR1 and CDR2: SQVTM and ANQGSEA. The CDR3 is 11 residues long. V lost 7 bases and J 6 bases, leaving 9 bases between the germline ends. CDR3 region: CSAQDAGELFF. Written as DNA, the CDR3 is TGCAGCGCCCAGGACGCCGGGGAGCTGTTTTTT.

The chain carries TRBV27 and TRBJ1-1, with D unclear. Germline assignment: CDR1 MNHEY and CDR2 SMNVEV (reference sequence). CDR3 length: 14 residues. The V end lost 2 bases, the J end lost 1 base, and 8 bases lay between the germline ends. DNA of the CDR3: TGTGCCAGCAGTTTACGCTCTTCGAACACTGAAGCTTTCTTT. Its protein product is CASSLRSSNTEAFF.

The rearrangement links TRBV27 to TRBJ1-1, with 11 bases identical to TRBD1. The germline gives CDR1 MNHEY, CDR2 SMNVEV (reference sequence). The CDR3 spans 14 residues. J was trimmed by 6 bases and V by 3 bases; bases with no gene match: 3. The CDR3 coding sequence is TGTGCCAGCAGTTTTCTGGGACAGGGGGCTGAAGCTTTCTTT. Translating gives CASSFLGQGAEAFF.

The chain links TRBV21-1 to TRBJ2-7; TRBD1, the table's D call, was not compared with the DNA. TRBV21-1 is deemed a pseudogene. The CDR3 consists of 17 residues. Here the CDR3 DNA reads TGTGCCAGCAGCAAACTTTCGGGACAGGGGGCTATTTACGAGCAGTACTTC. Translating it yields CASSKLSGQGAIYEQYF.

This clone was seen a single time. V gene TRBV11-3 combines with J gene TRBJ2-1; 8 nucleotides align to TRBD1. The CDR3 is 17 amino acids. J gave up 0 bases and V 2 bases, and 6 bases lay outside the gene matches. Germline V CDR1 and CDR2: SGHNT, YENEEA. For the CDR3, the DNA is TGTGCCAGCAGCTTACGACAGGGGCCGAGCTCCTACAATGAGCAGTTCTTC. Translation: CASSLRQGPSSYNEQFF.

This sequence joins TRBV14 and TRBJ1-1; D possibly corresponds to TRBD1 (5 bases). Between the trimmed V and J ends, which lost 4 bases and 8 bases, there was a span of 14 bases. The CDR3 spans 13 residues. Per germline, CDR1 SGHDN and CDR2 FVKESK. This chain's CDR3 is CASSLLGGVEAFF. CDR3 bases: TGTGCCAGCAGCCTCCTTGGGGGAGTAGAAGCTTTCTTT. Looking up the rest from reference TRBV14 and TRBJ1-1 gives the full variable domain: EAGVTQFPSHSVIEKGQTVTLRCDPISGHDNLYWYRRVMGKEIKFLLHFVKESKQDESGMPNNRFLAERTGGTYSTLKVQPAELEDSGVYFCASSLLGGVEAFFGQGTRLTVV.

A note on this clone: The same CDR3 is also encoded by other DNA sequences in this sample. The chain is built from TRBV27 and TRBJ1-1, with no clear D. The length of the CDR3 is 14 residues. The germline gives CDR1 MNHEY, CDR2 SMNVEV (reference sequence). V was clipped by 2 bases and J by 1 base, with 8 bases between them. The CDR3: CASSLAGANTEAFF. CDR3 bases: TGTGCCAGCAGTTTAGCGGGAGCGAACACTGAAGCTTTCTTT.

The chain is built from TRBV7-9 and TRBJ2-5, with TRBD1 identical over 7 bases. Trimming took 4 bases from V and 5 from J; bases not matched to a gene: 10. The CDR3 length is 15 residues. Germline loops: CDR1 SEHNR, CDR2 FQNEAQ (reference sequence). The CDR3 region is CASSSSTGAGETQYF. CDR3 nucleotide sequence: TGTGCCAGCAGCTCATCTACAGGGGCAGGGGAGACCCAGTACTTC.

The chain has TRBV27 and TRBJ2-1; D may be TRBD2 (6 bases). The CDR3 is 15 residues long. Germline V CDR1 and CDR2: MNHEY, SMNVEV (reference sequence). Trimming cost V 3 bases and J 5 bases, with 14 bases left between them. The CDR3 loop is CASSFTGTGNNEQFF. The CDR3, as DNA: TGTGCCAGCAGTTTCACCGGGACTGGGAACAATGAGCAGTTCTTC.

The chain joins TRBV20-1 to TRBJ1-2, with D unclear. Trimming took 2 bases from V and 11 from J, leaving 12 bases between them. This CDR3 region has 11 residues. CDR1 is DFQATT, CDR2 SNEGSKA, per germline (reference sequence). CDR3 coding DNA: TGCAGTGCTAGATTTGGGGTATTTTACACCTTC. Translation: CSARFGVFYTF.

A remark on this clone: Other DNA sequences in the sample encode the same CDR3. The chain uses TRBV29-1 and TRBJ1-1; D may be TRBD1 (5 bases). Germline lookup yields CDR1 SQVTM and CDR2 ANQGSEA. Trimming cost V 4 bases and J 3 bases, with 12 bases left between them. CDR3 length: 13 residues. The CDR3 nucleotides are TGCAGCGTTGCGGGGGGGGATGACACTGAAGCTTTCTTT. Translation gives CSVAGGDDTEAFF.

About this clone itself: The sample contains more than one DNA sequence encoding this CDR3. The chain joins TRBV27 to TRBJ2-7; 7 bases line up with TRBD2. Germline CDR1 and CDR2: MNHEY and SMNVEV (reference sequence). Trimming at V came to 6 bases and at J to 4 bases, leaving 3 bases not matched to a gene. The CDR3 has 12 residues. CDR3 nucleotides: TGTGCCAGCAGCCCTAGCGGTTACGAGCAGTACTTC. Translation gives CASSPSGYEQYF.

The chain has TRBV5-5 and TRBJ1-4; TRBD1 matches 10 bases. V trimming: 3 bases; J trimming: 7 bases; junction bases outside the gene matches: 6. In germline, CDR1 is SGHKS, CDR2 YYEKEE (reference sequence). The CDR3 consists of 15 residues. The CDR3 bases are TGTGCCAGCAGCTGGGGACAGGGGCGGGTTGAAAAACTGTTTTTT. Translation: CASSWGQGRVEKLFF.

The chain links TRBV14 to TRBJ1-2; D gene ambiguous. In germline, CDR1 is SGHDN, CDR2 FVKESK. This CDR3 is built from 14 residues. V was trimmed by 0 bases and J by 4 bases, leaving 9 bases between them. Here the CDR3 reads CASSQDWTFYGYTF. CDR3 nucleotide sequence: TGTGCCAGCAGCCAAGACTGGACCTTCTATGGCTACACCTTC.

This chain uses TRBV7-9 with TRBJ2-7; 8 nucleotides align to TRBD1. There are 12 residues in the CDR3. Germline assignment: CDR1 SEHNR and CDR2 FQNEAQ (reference sequence). V lost 4 bases, J lost 7 bases, and 3 bases stayed unmatched. CDR3 nucleotide sequence: TGTGCCAGCAGCTGGACAGGGTTGGAGCAGTACTTC. Protein product: CASSWTGLEQYF. Using reference TRBV7-9 and TRBJ2-7 for the parts outside the CDR3, the full variable domain is DTGVSQNPRHKITKRGQNVTFRCDPISEHNRLYWYRQTLGQGPEFLTYFQNEAQLEKSRLLSDRFSAERPKGSFSTLEIQRTEQGDSAMYLCASSWTGLEQYFGPGTRLTVT.

The chain couples TRBV27 to TRBJ2-3; TRBD2 matches at 9 bases. The CDR3 sequence is 15 residues long. Germline lookup yields CDR1 MNHEY and CDR2 SMNVEV (reference sequence). V gave up 1 base and J gave up 7 bases; unmatched junction bases: 6. The CDR3: CASSLFIAGAHTQYF. Written as DNA, the CDR3 is TGTGCCAGCAGTTTATTTATAGCGGGAGCCCATACGCAGTATTTT.